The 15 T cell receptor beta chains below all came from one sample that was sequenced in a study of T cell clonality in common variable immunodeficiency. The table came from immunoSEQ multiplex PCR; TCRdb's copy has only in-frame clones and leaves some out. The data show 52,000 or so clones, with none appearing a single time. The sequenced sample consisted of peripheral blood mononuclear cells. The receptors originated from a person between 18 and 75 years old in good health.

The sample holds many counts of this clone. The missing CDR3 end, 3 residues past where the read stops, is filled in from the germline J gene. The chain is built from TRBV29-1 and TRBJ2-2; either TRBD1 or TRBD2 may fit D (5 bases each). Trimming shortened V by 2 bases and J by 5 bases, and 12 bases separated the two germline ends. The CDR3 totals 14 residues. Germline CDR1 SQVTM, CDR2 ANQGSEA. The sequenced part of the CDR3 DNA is TGCAGCGTTGAACTGCAGGGAGAGACCGGGGAG. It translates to CSVELQGETGE. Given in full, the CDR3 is CSVELQGETGELFF.

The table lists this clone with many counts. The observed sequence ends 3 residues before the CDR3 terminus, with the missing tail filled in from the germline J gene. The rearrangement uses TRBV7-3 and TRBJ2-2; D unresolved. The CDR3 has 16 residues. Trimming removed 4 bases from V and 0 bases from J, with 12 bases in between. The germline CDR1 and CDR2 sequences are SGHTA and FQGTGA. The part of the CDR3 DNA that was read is TGTGCCAGCAGCTCTCAGGCCATTACGAACACCGGGGAG. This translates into CASSSQAITNTGE. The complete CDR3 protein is CASSSQAITNTGELFF.

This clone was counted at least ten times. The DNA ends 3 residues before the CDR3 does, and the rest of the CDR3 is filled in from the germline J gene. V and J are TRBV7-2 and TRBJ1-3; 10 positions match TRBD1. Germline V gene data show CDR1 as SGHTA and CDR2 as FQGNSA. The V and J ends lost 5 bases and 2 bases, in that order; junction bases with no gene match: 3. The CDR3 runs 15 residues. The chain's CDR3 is CASSLTGGTGNTIYF. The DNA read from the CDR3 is TGTGCCAGCAGCCTGACAGGGGGCACTGGAAACACC.

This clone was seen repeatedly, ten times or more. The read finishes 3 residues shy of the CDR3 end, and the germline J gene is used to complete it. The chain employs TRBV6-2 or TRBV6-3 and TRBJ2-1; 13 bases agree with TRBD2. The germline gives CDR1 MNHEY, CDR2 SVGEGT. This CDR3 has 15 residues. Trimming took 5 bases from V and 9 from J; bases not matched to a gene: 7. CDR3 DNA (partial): TGTGCCAGCAGTCCAACTAGCGGGGGGGCCCGTGAG. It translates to CASSPTSGGARE. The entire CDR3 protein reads CASSPTSGGAREQFF.

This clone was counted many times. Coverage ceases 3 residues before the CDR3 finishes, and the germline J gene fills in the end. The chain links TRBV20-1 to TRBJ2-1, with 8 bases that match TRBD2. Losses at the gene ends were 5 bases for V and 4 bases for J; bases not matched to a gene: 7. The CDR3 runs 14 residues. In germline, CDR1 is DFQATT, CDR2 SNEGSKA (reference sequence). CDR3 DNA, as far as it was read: TGCAGTGCTTGGCTAGGCGGGGGGTACAATGAG. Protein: CSAWLGGGYNE. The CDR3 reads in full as CSAWLGGGYNEQFF.

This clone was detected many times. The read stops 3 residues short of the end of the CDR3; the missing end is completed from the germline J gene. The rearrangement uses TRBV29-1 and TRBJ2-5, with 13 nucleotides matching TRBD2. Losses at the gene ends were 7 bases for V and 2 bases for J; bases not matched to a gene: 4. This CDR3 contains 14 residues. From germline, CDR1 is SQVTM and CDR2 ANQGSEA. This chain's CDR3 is CSGEGLAGQETQYF. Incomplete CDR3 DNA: TGCAGCGGGGAGGGACTAGCGGGGCAAGAGACC.

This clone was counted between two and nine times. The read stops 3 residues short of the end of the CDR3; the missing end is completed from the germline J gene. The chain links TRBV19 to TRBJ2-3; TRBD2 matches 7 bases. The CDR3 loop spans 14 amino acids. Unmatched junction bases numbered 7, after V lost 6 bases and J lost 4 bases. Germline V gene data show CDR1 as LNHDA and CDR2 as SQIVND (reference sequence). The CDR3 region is CASREGLVPDTQYF. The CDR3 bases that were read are TGTGCCAGTAGGGAAGGACTAGTTCCAGATACG. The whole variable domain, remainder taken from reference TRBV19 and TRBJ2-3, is DGGITQSPKYLFRKEGQNVTLSCEQNLNHDAMYWYRQDPGQGLRLIYYSQIVNDFQKGDIAEGYSVSREKKESFPLTVTSAQKNPTAFYLCASREGLVPDTQYFGPGTRLTVL.

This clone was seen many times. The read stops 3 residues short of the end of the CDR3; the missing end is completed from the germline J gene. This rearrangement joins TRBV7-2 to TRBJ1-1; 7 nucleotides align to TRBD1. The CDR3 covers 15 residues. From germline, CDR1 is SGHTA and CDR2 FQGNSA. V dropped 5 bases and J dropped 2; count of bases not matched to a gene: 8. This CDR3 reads CASSTYRGGNTEAFF. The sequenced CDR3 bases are TGTGCCAGCAGCACTTACAGGGGAGGAAACACTGAA.

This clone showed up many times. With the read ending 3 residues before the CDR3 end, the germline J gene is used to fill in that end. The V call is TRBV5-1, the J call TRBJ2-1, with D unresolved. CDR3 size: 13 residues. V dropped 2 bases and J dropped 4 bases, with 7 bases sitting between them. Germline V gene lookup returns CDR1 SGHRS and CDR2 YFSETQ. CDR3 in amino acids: CASSLSYYNEQFF. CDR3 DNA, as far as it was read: TGCGCCAGCAGCTTAAGCTATTACAATGAG.

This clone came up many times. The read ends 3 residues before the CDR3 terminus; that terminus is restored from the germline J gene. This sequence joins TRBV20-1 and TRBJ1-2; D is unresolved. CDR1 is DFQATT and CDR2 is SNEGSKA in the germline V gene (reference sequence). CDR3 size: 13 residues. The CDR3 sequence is CSAPSTATYDYTF. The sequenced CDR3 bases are TGCAGTGCTCCATCTACCGCCACCTACGAC.

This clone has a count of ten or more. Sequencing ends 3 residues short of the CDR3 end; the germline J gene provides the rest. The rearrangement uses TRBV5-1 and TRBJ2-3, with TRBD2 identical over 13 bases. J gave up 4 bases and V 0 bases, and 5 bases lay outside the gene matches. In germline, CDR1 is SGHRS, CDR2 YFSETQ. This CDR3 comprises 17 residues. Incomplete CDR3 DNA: TGCGCCAGCAGCTTGGCCACTAGCGGGAGGGCCGCAGATACG. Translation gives CASSLATSGRAADT. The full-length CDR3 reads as CASSLATSGRAADTQYF.

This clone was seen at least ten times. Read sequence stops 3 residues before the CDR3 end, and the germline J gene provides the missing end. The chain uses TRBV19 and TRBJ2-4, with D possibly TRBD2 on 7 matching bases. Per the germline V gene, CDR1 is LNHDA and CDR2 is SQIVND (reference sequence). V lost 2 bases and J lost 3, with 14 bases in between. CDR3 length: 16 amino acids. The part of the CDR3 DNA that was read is TGTGCCAGTAGTATATTGGGAGGGGGATTCAAAAACATT. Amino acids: CASSILGGGFKNI. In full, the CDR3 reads CASSILGGGFKNIQYF.

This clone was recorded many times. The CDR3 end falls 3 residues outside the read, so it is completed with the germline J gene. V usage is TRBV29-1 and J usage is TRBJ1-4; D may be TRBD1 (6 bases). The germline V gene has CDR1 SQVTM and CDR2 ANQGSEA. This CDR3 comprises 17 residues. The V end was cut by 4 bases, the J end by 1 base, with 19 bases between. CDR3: CSVAAGQGLGTNEKLFF. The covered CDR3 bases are TGCAGCGTTGCTGCGGGACAAGGGTTAGGAACTAATGAAAAA.

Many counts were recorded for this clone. CDR3 DNA (partial): TGTGCCAGCAGCCATCGACAGGGTCTAGGAAACACC. This sequence encodes CASSHRQGLGNT. The whole CDR3 sequence is CASSHRQGLGNTIYF. This chain links TRBV14 with TRBJ1-3; 7 bases are a match to TRBD1. The read comes to an end 3 residues before the CDR3 does, leaving the germline J gene to fill in the end. CDR3 length: 15 amino acids. Germline lookup yields CDR1 SGHDN and CDR2 FVKESK. After removal of 3 bases from V and 4 bases from J, the junction contained 6 bases not matched to a gene.

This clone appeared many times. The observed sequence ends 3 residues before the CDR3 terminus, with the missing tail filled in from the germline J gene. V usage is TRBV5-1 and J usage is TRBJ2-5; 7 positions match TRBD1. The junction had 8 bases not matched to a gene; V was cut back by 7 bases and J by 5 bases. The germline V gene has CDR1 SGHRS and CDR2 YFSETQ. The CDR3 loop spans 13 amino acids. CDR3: CASQYQTGETQYF. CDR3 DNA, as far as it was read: TGCGCCAGCCAATATCAGACAGGGGAGACC. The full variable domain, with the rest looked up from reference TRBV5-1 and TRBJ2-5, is KAGVTQTPRYLIKTRGQQVTLSCSPISGHRSVSWYQQTPGQGLQFLFEYFSETQRNKGNFPGRFSGRQFSNSRSEMNVSTLELGDSALYLCASQYQTGETQYFGPGTRLLVL.